This paragraph covers one T cell receptor (beta chain) sequence. Its target is not known. The entry originates in a study of T cell responses to AZD1222 COVID-19 vaccine. The study, taken as a whole, reports: Dominant CD4 TCR responses targeted spike regions 160-218 and 743-854.

Germline V gene sequence: CDR1 GTSNPN, CDR2 SVGIG (reference sequence). With 2 bases removed from V and 4 bases from J, the gap between germline ends came to 18 bases. CDR3 length equals 16 residues. Some clones are missing from TCRdb's copy, which holds only in-frame ones; the method was immunoSEQ multiplex PCR. The sample has roughly 140,000 clones, about 91% seen once. The gene calls are TRBV30 and TRBJ2-1; possible D gene TRBD2, 5 bases. The sample consisted of peripheral blood, taken on day 0 of MenACWY control vaccination. The TCR was taken from an adult in good health. CDR3 sequence (DNA): TGTGCCTGGAGTTCCCGGACCCATCGGGATTACAATGAGCAGTTCTTC. Its protein is CAWSSRTHRDYNEQFF.